The 10 T cell receptor beta chains below were found in one sample sequenced in a study of response to subunit inactivated influenza vaccine. TCRdb re-analysed the RT-PCR reads in MiXCR, keeping a single row per CDR3 protein. The sample holds about 780,000 distinct CDR3 sequences, around 20% seen once. The sample was PBMCs from blood, taken roughly 5 days after vaccination. The receptors were sampled from a man aged 50 to 59 who received an inactivated influenza vaccine.

There are many counts of this clonotype. The chain combines TRBV20-1 with TRBJ1-5; no clear D gene. The CDR3 is made up of 14 amino acids. The V end lost 7 bases, the J end lost 2 bases, and 15 bases lay between the germline ends. CDR1 DFQATT and CDR2 SNEGSKA come from the germline V gene (reference sequence). CDR3 nucleotide sequence: TGCAGTGGCACCTTTTTAGGCGGCAATCAGCCCCAGCATTTT. This codes for CSGTFLGGNQPQHF.

This chain uses TRBV7-8 with TRBJ2-7; TRBD1 aligns across 8 bases. V lost 5 bases and J lost 7; bases outside the gene matches: 19. The CDR3 length is 17 residues. The V gene's germline CDR1 is SGHVS and CDR2 FQNEAQ. This chain's CDR3 is CASSPKEPGQAFMEQYF. The CDR3 DNA sequence: TGTGCCAGCAGCCCAAAGGAGCCGGGACAGGCCTTCATGGAGCAGTACTTC. Combining the CDR3 with reference TRBV7-8 and TRBJ2-7 gives the whole variable domain GAGVSQSPRYKVAKRGQDVALRCDPISGHVSLFWYQQALGQGPEFLTYFQNEAQLDKSGLPSDRFFAERPEGSVSTLKIQRTQQEDSAVYLCASSPKEPGQAFMEQYFGPGTRLTVT.

The chain uses TRBV5-5 and TRBJ2-1, with 7 nucleotides matching TRBD2. The CDR3 covers 14 residues. Trimming at V came to 4 bases and at J to 5 bases, leaving 6 bases not matched to a gene. Germline V CDR1 and CDR2: SGHKS, YYEKEE (reference sequence). CDR3 sequence: CASSPRDYHNEQFF. The DNA of the CDR3 is TGTGCCAGCAGCCCCCGGGACTACCACAATGAGCAGTTCTTC.

This clonotype has more than one count but fewer than ten. The gene calls are TRBV10-3 and TRBJ1-2; 8 bases map to TRBD1. The length of the CDR3 is 12 residues. CDR1 is ENHRY, CDR2 SYGVKD, per germline. The V and J ends lost 2 bases and 8 bases, in that order; junction bases with no gene match: 1. This CDR3 reads CAISEGQGGYTF. The DNA of the CDR3 is TGTGCCATCAGTGAGGGACAGGGAGGCTACACCTTC.

V usage is TRBV7-9 and J usage is TRBJ2-1; TRBD1 might be the D (6 bases). V dropped 3 bases and J dropped 4 bases, with 13 bases sitting between them. The germline V gene has CDR1 SEHNR and CDR2 FQNEAQ (reference sequence). This CDR3 has 15 amino acids. CDR3 in amino acids: CASSLVGALYNEQFF. Written as DNA, the CDR3 is TGTGCCAGCAGCTTGGTGGGGGCTCTATACAATGAGCAGTTCTTC.

On this clonotype: This may arise from a read error, as a much more abundant clone is one base away. V usage is TRBV12-3 or TRBV12-4 and J usage is TRBJ2-1; a possible D gene is TRBD1 (5 bases). This CDR3 is built from 14 residues. The germline V and J ends were trimmed by 6 bases and 2 bases, with 11 bases remaining between them. The CDR3 sequence: CASSQGITYNEQFF. CDR3 in DNA: TGTGCCAGCAGCCAGGGAATAACCTACAATGAGCAGTTCTTC.

This clonotype was counted only a few times. This chain joins TRBV4-1 and TRBJ2-7; D uncertain. This CDR3 contains 15 residues. Germline-derived CDR1 and CDR2 are MGHRA and YSYEKL. V lost 0 bases, J lost 1 base, and 10 bases lay in between. CDR3 loop: CASSQDWVVSYEQYF. The CDR3 nucleotides read TGCGCCAGCAGCCAAGATTGGGTCGTGTCCTACGAGCAGTACTTC.

The sample holds a few counts of this clonotype. The chain couples TRBV7-3 to TRBJ2-1; TRBD2 matches at 11 bases. Germline CDR1 and CDR2: SGHTA and FQGTGA. This CDR3 has 15 amino acids. J was trimmed by 8 bases and V by 5 bases; bases with no gene match: 8. The CDR3 DNA sequence: TGTGCCAGCAGCCCTGGACTAGCGGGCTTCGATGAGCAGTTCTTC. Translated, it gives CASSPGLAGFDEQFF.

The CDR3 is CASSWPGKHNEQFF. The DNA for the CDR3 is TGTGCCAGCAGCTGGCCGGGAAAGCACAATGAGCAGTTCTTC. The genes are TRBV7-2 and TRBJ2-1; perhaps TRBD2 as D (5 bases). V dropped 4 bases and J dropped 5 bases, with 12 bases sitting between them. Germline V gene sequence: CDR1 SGHTA, CDR2 FQGNSA. The CDR3 loop spans 14 amino acids.

V is TRBV4-2 and J is TRBJ2-1; 15 bases agree with TRBD2. In germline, CDR1 is LGHNA, CDR2 YNFKEQ. The CDR3 is 16 residues long. The trim removed 1 base at V and 9 bases at J, leaving 4 bases unmatched. The DNA of the CDR3 is TGTGCCAGCAGCCAAGGGGGACTAGCGGGAGGTTTTGAGCAGTTCTTC. As protein: CASSQGGLAGGFEQFF.